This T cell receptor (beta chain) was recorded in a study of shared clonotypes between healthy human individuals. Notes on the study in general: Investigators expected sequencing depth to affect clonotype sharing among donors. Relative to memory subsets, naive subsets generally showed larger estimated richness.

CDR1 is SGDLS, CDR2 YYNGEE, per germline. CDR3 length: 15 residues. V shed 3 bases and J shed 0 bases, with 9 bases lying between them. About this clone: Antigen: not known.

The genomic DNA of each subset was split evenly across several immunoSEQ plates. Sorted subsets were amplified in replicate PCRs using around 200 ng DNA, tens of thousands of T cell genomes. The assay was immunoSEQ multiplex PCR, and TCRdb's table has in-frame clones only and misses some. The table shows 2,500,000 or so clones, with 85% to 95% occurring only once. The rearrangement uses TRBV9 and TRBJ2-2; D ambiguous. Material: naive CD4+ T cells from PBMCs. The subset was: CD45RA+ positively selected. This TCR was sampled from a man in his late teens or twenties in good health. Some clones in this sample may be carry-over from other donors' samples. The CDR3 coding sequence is TGTGCCAGCAGCGCGTACCTAACGAACACCGGGGAGCTGTTTTTT. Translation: CASSAYLTNTGELFF. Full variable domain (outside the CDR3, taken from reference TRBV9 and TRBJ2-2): DSGVTQTPKHLITATGQRVTLRCSPRSGDLSVYWYQQSLDQGLQFLIQYYNGEERAKGNILERFSAQQFPDLHSELNLSSLELGDSALYFCASSAYLTNTGELFFGEGSRLTVL.